This TCR beta chain is from a study of blood T cell repertoires in COVID-19. Study summary: The study drew acute and convalescent COVID-19 samples from the United States, Italy and Spain. Sample material is recorded as cDNA or gDNA derived from T cells, B-cell-depleted T cells, or PBMCs.

This CDR3 has 18 amino acids. Germline V gene data show CDR1 as SGHVS and CDR2 as FQNEAQ. V shed 5 bases, J shed 0 bases, and the junction held 13 bases outside the gene matches. Seattle researchers signed up patients amid active infection and tracked them longitudinally. TCRdb's table, derived via immunoSEQ multiplex PCR, lists solely in-frame clones and lacks some. The sample includes roughly 150,000 clones, approximately 90% of them seen just once. Sequenced material: peripheral blood. This sequence joins TRBV7-8 and TRBJ2-7; 10 positions match TRBD2. The receptor was isolated from a man between 18 and 29 years old with COVID-19, enrolled during active disease. The CDR3 coding sequence is TGTGCCAGCAGCGCGGGGCTAGCGGGAGTGGGGAGCTCCTACGAGCAGTACTTC. Protein sequence: CASSAGLAGVGSSYEQYF.